A single sample is the source of the 28 T cell receptor beta chains below, sequenced in a study of blood T cell repertoires in COVID-19. Clones were sequenced by immunoSEQ multiplex PCR, and TCRdb holds only the in-frame ones, with some missing. In the table there are about 480,000 clones, 89% of which are singletons. The sample taken for sequencing was peripheral blood. The source of these receptors is a man aged 18-30 years with COVID-19, enrolled during active disease.

The chain combines TRBV3-1 (or the pseudogene TRBV3-2) with TRBJ1-1, with 8 bases aligning to TRBD1. J was trimmed by 1 base and V by 1 base; bases with no gene match: 2. The germline gives CDR1 LGHDT, CDR2 YNNKEL (reference sequence). This CDR3 region has 15 residues. This chain's CDR3 is CASSQAGTGNTEAFF. CDR3 DNA: TGTGCCAGCAGCCAAGCCGGGACAGGGAACACTGAAGCTTTCTTT.

CDR3 residues: CASSYSRADKNYGYTF. The CDR3 bases are TGTGCCAGCAGTTACTCGAGGGCAGACAAGAACTATGGCTACACCTTC. The chain is built from TRBV6-8 and TRBJ1-2; the D is unclear. The V gene lost 0 bases and the J gene lost 2 bases, with 13 bases spanning the gap. The CDR3 contains 16 residues. Germline V gene sequence: CDR1 MNHGY, CDR2 SAAAGT.

This chain links TRBV18 with TRBJ2-1; 9 nucleotides line up with TRBD1. CDR1 and CDR2 (germline): KGHSH, LQKENI. The CDR3 totals 14 residues. V shed 6 bases, J shed 6 bases, and the junction held 6 bases outside the gene matches. CDR3 bases: TGTGCCAGCTCGCCGGGACAGGGTCTCAATGAGCAGTTCTTC. This encodes CASSPGQGLNEQFF.

The chain uses TRBV19 and TRBJ2-2; D perhaps matches TRBD2 (5 bases). The CDR3 sequence is 13 residues long. V lost 5 bases, J lost 6 bases, and 10 bases lay in between. The germline V gene has CDR1 LNHDA and CDR2 SQIVND (reference sequence). The CDR3 DNA reads TGTGCCAGTAGTCCCTTCGGGGCCGGGGAGCTGTTTTTT. Encoded protein: CASSPFGAGELFF. Together with reference TRBV19 and TRBJ2-2, the CDR3 gives the full variable domain: DGGITQSPKYLFRKEGQNVTLSCEQNLNHDAMYWYRQDPGQGLRLIYYSQIVNDFQKGDIAEGYSVSREKKESFPLTVTSAQKNPTAFYLCASSPFGAGELFFGEGSRLTVL.

The chain recombines TRBV2 with TRBJ1-1; TRBD1 matches at 8 bases. The V segment lost 5 bases and the J segment 9 bases; nucleotides outside the gene matches: 11. The CDR3 sequence is 14 residues long. Germline CDR1 SNHLY, CDR2 FYNNEI. CDR3 protein: CASSKDRVSGQAFF. The CDR3 DNA reads TGTGCCAGCAGTAAGGACAGGGTGTCCGGGCAAGCTTTCTTT. The full variable domain, with the rest looked up from reference TRBV2 and TRBJ1-1, is EPEVTQTPSHQVTQMGQEVILRCVPISNHLYFYWYRQILGQKVEFLVSFYNNEISEKSEIFDDQFSVERPDGSNFTLKIRSTKLEDSAMYFCASSKDRVSGQAFFGQGTRLTVV.

The chain uses TRBV7-6 and TRBJ2-6; perhaps TRBD1 as D (5 bases). The CDR3 covers 18 residues. V was clipped by 5 bases and J by 2 bases, with 19 bases between them. CDR1 and CDR2 (germline): SGHVS, FNYEAQ. CDR3 region: CASSREATTGPGANVLTF. CDR3 sequence (DNA): TGTGCCAGCAGCCGAGAAGCTACTACAGGACCTGGGGCCAACGTCCTGACTTTC.

The J gene is TRBJ1-6, the V gene TRBV7-3; D is perhaps TRBD1 (5 bases). V was cut by 2 bases and J by 10 bases, with 15 bases left in between. Germline V gene data show CDR1 as SGHTA and CDR2 as FQGTGA. This CDR3 is 15 amino acids long. The CDR3 region has the DNA TGTGCCAGCAGCTTACAGGGAACGAAGGGCTCACCCCTCCACTTT. Residues: CASSLQGTKGSPLHF.

The chain combines TRBV5-6 with TRBJ2-5, with D possibly being TRBD2 (6 bases). The CDR3 length is 12 residues. V shed 0 bases and J shed 14 bases, with 14 bases lying between them. The germline V gene has CDR1 SGHDT and CDR2 YYEEEE. CDR3 nucleotide sequence: TGTGCCAGCAGCTTGGGTTCGGGAGTTGGATACTTC. This encodes CASSLGSGVGYF.

The chain recombines TRBV12-3 or TRBV12-4 with TRBJ1-1, with a possible D match to TRBD1 (5 bases). The CDR3 sequence is 11 residues long. Trimming shortened V by 8 bases and J by 7 bases, and 11 bases separated the two germline ends. CDR3 residues: CASGPGGEAFF. The CDR3 coding sequence is TGTGCCAGCGGCCCGGGGGGTGAAGCTTTCTTT.

The chain recombines TRBV18 with TRBJ1-2; 12 positions match TRBD1. Germline V gene data show CDR1 as KGHSH and CDR2 as LQKENI. The CDR3 contains 14 residues. V gave up 5 bases and J gave up 7 bases; unmatched junction bases: 5. The CDR3 nucleotides read TGTGCCAGCTCATCCCGGGACAGGGGGCTTGGCTACACCTTC. This translates into CASSSRDRGLGYTF.

The rearrangement joins TRBV12-3 or TRBV12-4 to TRBJ2-1; tentatively, D is TRBD2 (6 bases). Trimming shortened V by 5 bases and J by 9 bases, and 8 bases separated the two germline ends. There are 11 residues in the CDR3. CDR3 amino acids: CASSTEGEQFF. The CDR3 DNA follows: TGTGCCAGCAGTACGGAGGGTGAGCAGTTCTTC.

V usage is TRBV18 and J usage is TRBJ2-1, with TRBD2 matching over 11 bases. The CDR3 has 15 residues. Germline-derived CDR1 and CDR2 are KGHSH and LQKENI. The V gene end was trimmed by 6 bases and the J gene end by 6 bases; junction bases not matched to a gene: 7. The CDR3 bases are TGTGCCAGCTCTCCGACTAGCGGGATCTCCAATGAGCAGTTCTTC. The encoded protein is CASSPTSGISNEQFF.

This clone was picked up a small number of times. The rearrangement uses TRBV7-9 and TRBJ2-1, with D tentatively TRBD1 (5 bases). The CDR3 is 11 residues long. Germline V lookup: CDR1 SEHNR, CDR2 FQNEAQ (reference sequence). V lost 5 bases to trimming and J lost 9 bases, with 8 bases between them. CDR3 DNA: TGTGCCAGCAGCGACAGAGGTGAGCAGTTCTTC. The encoded protein is CASSDRGEQFF.

The rearrangement joins TRBV19 to TRBJ1-1; D remains unclear. The CDR3 runs 14 residues. Germline V gene sequence: CDR1 LNHDA, CDR2 SQIVND (reference sequence). Trimming removed 0 bases at V and 3 bases at J, with 8 bases between. CDR3 nucleotide sequence: TGTGCCAGTAGTATAGATTTATACTACACTGAAGCTTTCTTT. It yields the protein CASSIDLYYTEAFF.

The chain joins TRBV19 to TRBJ2-2, with 11 bases identical to TRBD2. The CDR3 consists of 17 residues. CDR1 and CDR2 from the germline V gene are LNHDA and SQIVND (reference sequence). After removal of 5 bases from V and 9 bases from J, the junction contained 14 bases not matched to a gene. The CDR3 loop reads CASSAWASGGRSRELFF. Written as DNA, the CDR3 is TGTGCCAGTAGTGCCTGGGCTAGCGGGGGGCGCTCGAGGGAGCTGTTTTTT.

This clone came up once. The chain links TRBV7-2 to TRBJ2-3; TRBD1 matches at 9 bases. The V gene's germline CDR1 is SGHTA and CDR2 FQGNSA. This CDR3 contains 15 residues. V lost 0 bases to trimming and J lost 3 bases; unmatched junction nucleotides: 1. CDR3 region: CASSLAGQGTDTQYF. CDR3 DNA: TGTGCCAGCAGCTTAGCGGGACAGGGAACAGATACGCAGTATTTT. Variable domain in full (rest from reference TRBV7-2 and TRBJ2-3): GAGVSQSPSNKVTEKGKDVELRCDPISGHTALYWYRQSLGQGLEFLIYFQGNSAPDKSGLPSDRFSAERTGGSVSTLTIQRTQQEDSAVYLCASSLAGQGTDTQYFGPGTRLTVL.

This chain connects TRBV4-1 to TRBJ2-2; D gene ambiguous. This CDR3 is built from 14 residues. The germline CDR1 and CDR2 sequences are MGHRA and YSYEKL. V lost 3 bases and J 4 bases, leaving 9 bases between the germline ends. CDR3 protein: CASSQRLSTGELFF. The CDR3 DNA sequence: TGCGCCAGCAGCCAGAGGCTGTCCACCGGGGAGCTGTTTTTT.

This clone was seen a handful of times. A junction boundary mismatches the germline segment, possibly from a read error. V is TRBV7-2 and J is TRBJ2-5; tentative D call: TRBD1 (6 bases). The V gene's germline CDR1 is SGHTA and CDR2 FQGNSA. CDR3 length: 12 amino acids. Here the CDR3 DNA reads TGTGCCAGCAGCTTAGCAGGGTTAGGGGGTGACTTC. Protein product: CASSLAGLGGDF. Full variable domain (rest looked up from reference TRBV7-2 and TRBJ2-5): GAGVSQSPSNKVTEKGKDVELRCDPISGHTALYWYRQSLGQGLEFLIYFQGNSAPDKSGLPSDRFSAERTGGSVSTLTIQRTQQEDSAVYLCASSLAGLGGDFGPGTRLLVL.

V usage is TRBV6-5 and J usage is TRBJ1-6, with 8 bases matching TRBD1. Germline V CDR1 and CDR2: MNHEY, SVGAGI. Trimming at V came to 6 bases and at J to 7 bases, leaving 5 bases not matched to a gene. CDR3 length equals 14 residues. The CDR3: CASRLTGGNSPLHF. Written as DNA, the CDR3 is TGTGCCAGCAGACTCACAGGGGGGAATTCACCCCTCCACTTT.

This rearrangement joins TRBV4-1 to TRBJ2-6; 7 bases are a match to TRBD2. There are 17 residues in the CDR3. V was clipped by 4 bases and J by 3 bases; unmatched bases: 9. Germline lookup yields CDR1 MGHRA and CDR2 YSYEKL. The CDR3 coding sequence is TGCGCCAGCAGCCCCAGGACTAGTTTCCTTGGGGCCAACGTCCTGACTTTC. It encodes CASSPRTSFLGANVLTF.

This chain links TRBV7-8 with TRBJ2-6; a weak D match, TRBD1 (5 bases). The CDR3 has 17 amino acids. V lost 6 bases to trimming and J lost 0 bases, with 15 bases between them. In germline, CDR1 is SGHVS, CDR2 FQNEAQ. As DNA, the CDR3 is TGTGCCAGCAGTCCACTCTGGGGCTACTCTGGGGCCAACGTCCTGACTTTC. As protein: CASSPLWGYSGANVLTF.

The rearrangement links TRBV5-1 to TRBJ2-3; tentatively, D is TRBD2 (5 bases). Germline assignment: CDR1 SGHRS and CDR2 YFSETQ. This CDR3 has 13 residues. Trimming stripped 4 bases from V and 5 bases from J, with 11 bases between. CDR3 protein: CASSPGMGDTQYF. The DNA for the CDR3 is TGCGCCAGCAGCCCCGGGATGGGAGATACGCAGTATTTT.

V and J are TRBV5-8 and TRBJ2-5, with 7 bases that match TRBD2. There are 14 residues in the CDR3. Germline-derived CDR1 and CDR2 are SGHTS and YDEGEE. Trimming removed 4 bases from V and 5 bases from J; junction bases left unmatched: 8. CDR3 nucleotides: TGTGCCAGCAGCGCGAACGAGGGAGGGGAGACCCAGTACTTC. Translating it yields CASSANEGGETQYF.

The chain recombines TRBV6-4 with TRBJ2-1; D unresolved. Looked up from germline, CDR1 is MRHNA and CDR2 is SNTAGT. Trimming stripped 6 bases from V and 0 bases from J, with 15 bases between. The CDR3 has 16 residues. Here the CDR3 DNA reads TGTGCCAGCAGCTACGATGTAGCTACCTCCTACAATGAGCAGTTCTTC. Translated: CASSYDVATSYNEQFF.

For the CDR3, the DNA is TGTGCCAGCAGTTCCGGGACTTACTTAATCCGGCAGTTCTTC. Translation gives CASSSGTYLIRQFF. V usage is TRBV6-5 and J usage is TRBJ2-1; D may be TRBD2 (6 bases). In germline, CDR1 is MNHEY, CDR2 SVGAGI. V was pared by 4 bases and J by 12 bases, with 19 bases between. The CDR3 sequence is 14 residues long.

The rearrangement joins TRBV29-1 to TRBJ2-2; D might be TRBD1 (6 bases). V was cut by 4 bases and J by 0 bases, with 15 bases left in between. Germline assignment: CDR1 SQVTM and CDR2 ANQGSEA. CDR3 size: 16 residues. In nucleotides, the CDR3 is TGCAGCGTTGGGGGCCTCTGGACAGCGAACACCGGGGAGCTGTTTTTT. It codes for CSVGGLWTANTGELFF.

The chain combines TRBV9 with TRBJ1-1, with 8 bases matching TRBD1. The V gene's germline CDR1 is SGDLS and CDR2 YYNGEE. V trimming: 3 bases; J trimming: 7 bases; junction bases outside the gene matches: 11. The CDR3 extends over 15 amino acids. CDR3 residues: CASSAPLDRDDEAFF. DNA of the CDR3: TGTGCCAGCAGCGCCCCGTTGGACAGGGACGATGAAGCTTTCTTT. Filled out from reference TRBV9 and TRBJ1-1, the complete variable domain reads DSGVTQTPKHLITATGQRVTLRCSPRSGDLSVYWYQQSLDQGLQFLIQYYNGEERAKGNILERFSAQQFPDLHSELNLSSLELGDSALYFCASSAPLDRDDEAFFGQGTRLTVV.

This chain links TRBV9 with TRBJ2-1, with 7 nucleotides matching TRBD1. V dropped 2 bases and J dropped 6; count of bases not matched to a gene: 5. The CDR3 extends over 14 amino acids. Germline assignment: CDR1 SGDLS and CDR2 YYNGEE. CDR3 sequence reads: CASSVTGVGNEQFF. In DNA form, the CDR3 reads TGTGCCAGCAGCGTCACAGGGGTTGGCAATGAGCAGTTCTTC.